This TCR beta chain was sequenced during a study of T cells of healthy individuals. This clonotype was observed at least ten times. Germline values: CDR1 WSHSY, CDR2 SAAADI. V lost 11 bases, J lost 1 base, and 14 bases lay in between. The CDR3 extends over 13 amino acids. TCRdb reanalysed the 5' RACE reads using MiXCR and keeps one entry per CDR3 protein. The data contain 55,000 to 65,000 distinct CDR3 sequences, 15% to 20% of them seen just once; the ten biggest clones take up around 5.1%. V gene TRBV10-2 combines with J gene TRBJ1-1, with D possibly matching TRBD1 (6 bases). The receptor comes from a human donor in good health. The CDR3 bases are TGCGCCGCGGGAAACAGGGCGAACACTGAAGCTTTCTTT. It encodes CAAGNRANTEAFF.